The rows below give T cell receptor beta chains drawn from one sample of a study of CD8+ T cells in alopecia areata. The data were produced by immunoSEQ multiplex PCR, yet TCRdb's version contains in-frame clones alone and is incomplete. The sample lists approximately 29,000 clones; 60% to 85% were seen once. Sequenced: NKG2D-low CD8+ T cells sorted from blood. Receptors were obtained from a human donor with alopecia areata. CDR3s include the opening cysteine and the closing phenylalanine or tryptophan. A D gene is named only where the DNA matches it firmly. A clone size is listed for some rows: how often the clone was seen (once, few, many), or a class if it is expanded.

CDR3nt | CDR3aa | j_gene | abundance | d_gene | v_gene
TGTGCCAGCAGCCCGCGACAGGGGGCGAGGGCAGATACGCAGTATTTT | CASSPRQGARADTQYF | TRBJ2-3 | - | TRBD1 | TRBV7-9
TGCGCCAGCAGTCTCCCCGAGCAGTACTTC | CASSLPEQYF | TRBJ2-7 | - | - | TRBV23-1
TGCAGCGTTGAAGATCCGGGTGCAACTAATGAAAAACTGTTTTTT | CSVEDPGATNEKLFF | TRBJ1-4 | - | - | TRBV29-1
TGCAGCGTTGACTTTAGAGGGACCCTGTACTTC | CSVDFRGTLYF | TRBJ2-4 | - | - | TRBV29-1
TGCAGCGTTGAATACCAGGGGAACACTGAAGCTTTCTTT | CSVEYQGNTEAFF | TRBJ1-1 | - | - | TRBV29-1
TGTGCCAGCAGTCCCCTCAGGGGGCGGAACACTGAAGCTTTCTTT | CASSPLRGRNTEAFF | TRBJ1-1 | - | TRBD1 | TRBV28
TGCAGCGTTGAGACTCTTACTAGCGGGGAGCGAATGGAGCAGTTCTTC | CSVETLTSGERMEQFF | TRBJ2-1 | - | TRBD2 | TRBV29-1
TGTGCCAGCAGCTTAGCAGCAGCGATGACCCAAGAGACCCAGTACTTC | CASSLAAAMTQETQYF | TRBJ2-5 | - | - | TRBV7-2
TGTGCCAGCAGCTTGGAGGGTATGAAGGGCATTCAGTACTTC | CASSLEGMKGIQYF | TRBJ2-4 | - | - | TRBV5-4
TGTGCCAGCAGTGATCGCGGGAGCACAGATACGCAGTATTTT | CASSDRGSTDTQYF | TRBJ2-3 | few | - | TRBV6-4
TGTGCCAGCAGTTTGCGCCCCTCGTCTGGCTACACCTTC | CASSLRPSSGYTF | TRBJ1-2 | - | - | TRBV27
TGTGCCAGCAGCCAGGAACAGGGGGGGTCCTACGAGCAGTACTTC | CASSQEQGGSYEQYF | TRBJ2-7 | - | - | TRBV4-2
TGTGCCAGCAGCCTAGTTAGGACTAGCGACAACAATGAGCAGTTCTTC | CASSLVRTSDNNEQFF | TRBJ2-1 | - | TRBD2 | TRBV7-2
TGTGCCAGCAGAACCCCTAGCCATAGCACAGATACGCAGTATTTT | CASRTPSHSTDTQYF | TRBJ2-3 | - | - | TRBV6-6
TGTGCCAGCAGCTTCGATGACAGGGGGCCCACCGGGGAGCTGTTTTTT | CASSFDDRGPTGELFF | TRBJ2-2 | - | TRBD1 | TRBV5-6
TGTGCCAGCACGGCCCTTAGTTCCACAGATACGCAGTATTTT | CASTALSSTDTQYF | TRBJ2-3 | - | - | TRBV28
TGTGCCAGCAGTTTGGGGGGTCAGGATCAGCCCCAGCATTTT | CASSLGGQDQPQHF | TRBJ1-5 | few | - | TRBV27
TGTGCCAGTAGTATTACCGGGACAGGGAGATCTGCCTCCTACAATGAGCAGTTCTTC | CASSITGTGRSASYNEQFF | TRBJ2-1 | - | TRBD1 | TRBV19
TGTGCCATCAGTGAGTCGTACTCGGGTCCTGAAGCTTTCTTT | CAISESYSGPEAFF | TRBJ1-1 | once | - | TRBV10-3